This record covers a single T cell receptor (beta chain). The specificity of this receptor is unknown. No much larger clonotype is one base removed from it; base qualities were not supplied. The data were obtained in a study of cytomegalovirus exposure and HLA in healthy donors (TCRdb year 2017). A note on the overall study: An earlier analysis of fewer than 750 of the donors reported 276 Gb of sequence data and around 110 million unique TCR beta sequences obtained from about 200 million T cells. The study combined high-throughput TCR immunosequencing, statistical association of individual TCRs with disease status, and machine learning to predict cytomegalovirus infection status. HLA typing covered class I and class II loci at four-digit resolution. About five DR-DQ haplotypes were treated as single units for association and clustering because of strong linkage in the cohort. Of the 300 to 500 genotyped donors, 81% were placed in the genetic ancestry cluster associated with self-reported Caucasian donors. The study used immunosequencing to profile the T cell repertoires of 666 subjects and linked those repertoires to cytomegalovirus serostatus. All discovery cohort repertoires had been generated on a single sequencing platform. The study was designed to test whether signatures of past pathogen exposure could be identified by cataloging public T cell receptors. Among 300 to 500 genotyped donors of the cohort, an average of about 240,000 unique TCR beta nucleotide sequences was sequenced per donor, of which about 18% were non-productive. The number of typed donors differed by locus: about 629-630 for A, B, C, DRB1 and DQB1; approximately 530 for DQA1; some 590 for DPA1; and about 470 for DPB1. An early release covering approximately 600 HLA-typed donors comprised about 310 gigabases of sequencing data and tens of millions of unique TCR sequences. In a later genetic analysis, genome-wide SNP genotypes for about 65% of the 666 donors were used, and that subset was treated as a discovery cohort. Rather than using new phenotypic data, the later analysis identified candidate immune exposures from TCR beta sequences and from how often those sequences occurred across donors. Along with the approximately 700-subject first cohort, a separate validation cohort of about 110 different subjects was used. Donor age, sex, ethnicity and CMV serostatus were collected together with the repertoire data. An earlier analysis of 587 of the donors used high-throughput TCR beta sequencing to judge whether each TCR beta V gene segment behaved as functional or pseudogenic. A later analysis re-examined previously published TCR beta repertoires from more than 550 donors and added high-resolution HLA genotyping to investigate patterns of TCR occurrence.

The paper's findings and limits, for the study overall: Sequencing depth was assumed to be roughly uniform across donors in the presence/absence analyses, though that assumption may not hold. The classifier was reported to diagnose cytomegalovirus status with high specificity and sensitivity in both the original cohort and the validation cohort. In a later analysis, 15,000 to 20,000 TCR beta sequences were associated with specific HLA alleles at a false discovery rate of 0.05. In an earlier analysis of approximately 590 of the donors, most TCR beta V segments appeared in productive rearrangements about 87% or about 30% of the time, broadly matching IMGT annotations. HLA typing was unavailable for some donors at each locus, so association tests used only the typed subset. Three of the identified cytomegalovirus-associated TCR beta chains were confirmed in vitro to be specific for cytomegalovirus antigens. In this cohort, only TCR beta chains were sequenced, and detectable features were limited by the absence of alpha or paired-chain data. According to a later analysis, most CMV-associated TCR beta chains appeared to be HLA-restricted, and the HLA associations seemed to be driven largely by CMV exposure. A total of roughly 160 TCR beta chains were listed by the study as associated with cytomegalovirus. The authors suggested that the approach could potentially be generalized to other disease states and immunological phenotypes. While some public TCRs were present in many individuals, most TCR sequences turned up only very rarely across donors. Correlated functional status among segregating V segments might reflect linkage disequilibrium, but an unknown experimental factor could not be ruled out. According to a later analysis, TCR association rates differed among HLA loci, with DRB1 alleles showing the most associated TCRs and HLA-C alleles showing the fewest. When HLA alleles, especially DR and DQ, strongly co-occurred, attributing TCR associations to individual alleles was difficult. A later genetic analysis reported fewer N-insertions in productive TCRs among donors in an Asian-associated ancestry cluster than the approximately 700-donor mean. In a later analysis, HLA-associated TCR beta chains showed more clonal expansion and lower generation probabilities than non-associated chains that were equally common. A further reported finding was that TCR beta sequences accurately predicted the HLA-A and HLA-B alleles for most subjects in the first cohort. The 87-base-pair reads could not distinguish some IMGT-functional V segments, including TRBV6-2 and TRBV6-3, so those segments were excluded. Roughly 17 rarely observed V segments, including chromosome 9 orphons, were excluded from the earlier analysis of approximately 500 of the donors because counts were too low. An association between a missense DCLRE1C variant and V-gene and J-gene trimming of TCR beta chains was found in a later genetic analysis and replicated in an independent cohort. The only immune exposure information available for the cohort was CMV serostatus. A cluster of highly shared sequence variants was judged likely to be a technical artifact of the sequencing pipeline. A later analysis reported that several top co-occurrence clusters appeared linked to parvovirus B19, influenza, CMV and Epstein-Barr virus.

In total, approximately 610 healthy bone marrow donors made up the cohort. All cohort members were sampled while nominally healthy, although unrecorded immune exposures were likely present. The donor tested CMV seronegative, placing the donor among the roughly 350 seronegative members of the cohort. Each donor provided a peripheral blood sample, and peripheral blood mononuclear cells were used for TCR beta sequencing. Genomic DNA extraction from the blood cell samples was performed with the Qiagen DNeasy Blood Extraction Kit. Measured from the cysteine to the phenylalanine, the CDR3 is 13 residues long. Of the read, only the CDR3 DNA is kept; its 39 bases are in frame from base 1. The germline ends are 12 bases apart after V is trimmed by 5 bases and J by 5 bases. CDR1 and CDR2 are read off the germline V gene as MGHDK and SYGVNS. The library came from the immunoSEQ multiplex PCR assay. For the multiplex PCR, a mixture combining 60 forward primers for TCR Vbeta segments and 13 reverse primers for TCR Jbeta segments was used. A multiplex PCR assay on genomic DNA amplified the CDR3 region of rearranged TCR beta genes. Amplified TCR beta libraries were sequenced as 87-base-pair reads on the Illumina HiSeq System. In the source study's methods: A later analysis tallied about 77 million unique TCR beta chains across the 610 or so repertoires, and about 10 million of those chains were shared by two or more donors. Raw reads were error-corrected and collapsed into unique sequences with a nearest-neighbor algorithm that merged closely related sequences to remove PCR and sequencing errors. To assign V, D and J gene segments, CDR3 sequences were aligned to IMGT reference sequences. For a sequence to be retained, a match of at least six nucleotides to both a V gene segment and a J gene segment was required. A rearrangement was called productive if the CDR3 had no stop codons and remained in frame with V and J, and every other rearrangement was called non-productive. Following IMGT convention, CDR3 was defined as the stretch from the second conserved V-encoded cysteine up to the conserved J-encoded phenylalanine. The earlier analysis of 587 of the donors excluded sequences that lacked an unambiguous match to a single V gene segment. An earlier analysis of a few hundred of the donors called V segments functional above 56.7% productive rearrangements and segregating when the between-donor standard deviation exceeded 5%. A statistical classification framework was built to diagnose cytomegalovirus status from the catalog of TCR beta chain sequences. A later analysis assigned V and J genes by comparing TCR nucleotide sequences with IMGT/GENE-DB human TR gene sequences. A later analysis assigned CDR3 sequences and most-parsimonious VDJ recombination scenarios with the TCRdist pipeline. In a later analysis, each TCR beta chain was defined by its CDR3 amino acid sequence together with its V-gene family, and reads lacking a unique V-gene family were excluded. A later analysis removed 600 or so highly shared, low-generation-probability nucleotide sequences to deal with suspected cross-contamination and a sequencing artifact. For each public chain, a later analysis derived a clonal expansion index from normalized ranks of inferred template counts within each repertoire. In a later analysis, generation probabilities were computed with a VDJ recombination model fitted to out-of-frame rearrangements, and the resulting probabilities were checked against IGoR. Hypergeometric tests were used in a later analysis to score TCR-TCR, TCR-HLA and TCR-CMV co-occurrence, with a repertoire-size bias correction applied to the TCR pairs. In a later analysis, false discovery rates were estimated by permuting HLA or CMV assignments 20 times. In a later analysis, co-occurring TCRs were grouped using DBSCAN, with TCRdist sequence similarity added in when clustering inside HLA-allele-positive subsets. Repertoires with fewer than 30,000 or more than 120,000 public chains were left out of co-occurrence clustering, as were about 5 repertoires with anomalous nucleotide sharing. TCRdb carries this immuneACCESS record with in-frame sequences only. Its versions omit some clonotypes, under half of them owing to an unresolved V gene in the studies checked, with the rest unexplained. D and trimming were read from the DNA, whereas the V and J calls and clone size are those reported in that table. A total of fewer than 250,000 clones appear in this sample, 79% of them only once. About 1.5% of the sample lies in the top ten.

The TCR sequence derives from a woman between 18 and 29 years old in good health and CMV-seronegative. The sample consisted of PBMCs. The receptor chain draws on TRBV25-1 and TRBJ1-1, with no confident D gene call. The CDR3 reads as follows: CASSLMGETEAFF. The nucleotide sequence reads TGTGCCAGCAGTTTAATGGGCGAAACTGAAGCTTTCTTT.